The entry below gives a single TCR beta chain sequence along with its context. This CDR3 contains 12 residues. Deletions cut 5 bases from V and 3 bases from J, with 7 bases between. Germline V gene sequence: CDR1 SEHNR, CDR2 FQNEAQ (reference sequence). This sample stems from a study of OX40 agonist ivuxolimab in advanced cancers. The protocol was immunoSEQ multiplex PCR, while the TCRdb copy is restricted to in-frame clones and leaves out a portion. This table holds some 100,000 clones, approximately 89% found once. This chain uses TRBV7-9 with TRBJ1-2; no clear D. The TCR comes from an adult with an advanced solid tumor such as melanoma, head and neck, liver or kidney cancer. The sample in question was CD4+ or CD8+ T cells sorted from blood, obtained in a trial of the OX40 agonist ivuxolimab. The CDR3 region is CASSLDHYGYTF. CDR3 nucleotides: TGTGCCAGCAGCCTGGACCACTATGGCTACACCTTC.